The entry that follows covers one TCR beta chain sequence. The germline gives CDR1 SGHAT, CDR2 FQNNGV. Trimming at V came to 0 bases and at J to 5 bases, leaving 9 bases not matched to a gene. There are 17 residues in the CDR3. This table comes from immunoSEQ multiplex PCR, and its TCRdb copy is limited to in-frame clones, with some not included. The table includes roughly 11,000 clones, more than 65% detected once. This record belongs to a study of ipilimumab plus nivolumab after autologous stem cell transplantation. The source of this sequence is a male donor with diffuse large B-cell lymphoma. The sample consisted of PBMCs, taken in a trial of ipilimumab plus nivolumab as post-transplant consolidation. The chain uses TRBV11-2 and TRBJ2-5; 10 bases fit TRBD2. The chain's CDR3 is CASSLDGASGGRETQYF. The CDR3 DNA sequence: TGTGCCAGCAGCTTAGATGGAGCTAGCGGGGGAAGGGAGACCCAGTACTTC.